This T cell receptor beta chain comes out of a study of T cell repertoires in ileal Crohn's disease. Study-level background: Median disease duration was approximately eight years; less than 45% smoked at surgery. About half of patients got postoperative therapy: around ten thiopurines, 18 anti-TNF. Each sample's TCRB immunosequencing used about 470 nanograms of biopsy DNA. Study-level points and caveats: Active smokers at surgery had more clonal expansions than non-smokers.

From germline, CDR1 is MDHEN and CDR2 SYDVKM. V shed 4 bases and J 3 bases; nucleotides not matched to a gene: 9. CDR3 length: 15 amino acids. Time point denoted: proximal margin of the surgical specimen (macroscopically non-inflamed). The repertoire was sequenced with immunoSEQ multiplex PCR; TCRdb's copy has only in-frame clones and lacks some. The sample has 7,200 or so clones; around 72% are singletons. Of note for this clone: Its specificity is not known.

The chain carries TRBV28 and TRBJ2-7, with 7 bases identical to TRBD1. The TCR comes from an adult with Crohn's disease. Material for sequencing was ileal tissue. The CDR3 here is CASSSPTGLSYEQYF. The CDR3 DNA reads TGTGCCAGCAGTTCCCCGACAGGGCTTAGCTACGAGCAGTACTTC.